What follows are 21 T cell receptor beta chains derived from one specimen sequenced in a study of blood T cell repertoires in COVID-19. Clones were sequenced by immunoSEQ multiplex PCR, and TCRdb holds only the in-frame ones, with some missing. The table shows approximately 300,000 clones, with 75% to 90% occurring only once. Sequences were obtained from peripheral blood. Receptor source: a woman aged 45 to 65 who had recovered from COVID-19.

This CDR3 reads CASSLEVALHSDTQYF. CDR3 bases: TGTGCCAGCAGCTTAGAGGTAGCATTACATTCTGATACGCAGTATTTT. V gene TRBV7-8 combines with J gene TRBJ2-3; no definite D call. The CDR3 is 16 residues long. Germline CDR1 SGHVS, CDR2 FQNEAQ. V was clipped by 1 base and J by 6 bases, with 17 bases between them.

About this clone itself: Other nucleotide sequences in the sample specify the same CDR3. The genes are TRBV6-5 and TRBJ1-5; a weak D match, TRBD1 (5 bases). This CDR3 region has 13 residues. Trimming removed 2 bases at V and 4 bases at J, with 6 bases between. Per the germline V gene, CDR1 is MNHEY and CDR2 is SVGAGI. The chain's CDR3 is CASSYRGNQPQHF. CDR3 sequence (DNA): TGTGCCAGCAGTTACCGGGGGAATCAGCCCCAGCATTTT.

J is TRBJ1-1 and V is TRBV19; D is perhaps TRBD1 (6 bases). V was clipped by 10 bases and J by 6 bases, with 18 bases between them. This CDR3 spans 13 amino acids. Germline CDR1 LNHDA, CDR2 SQIVND (reference sequence). As DNA, the CDR3 is TGTGCCATTAGGAACAGGGAAGGTTCTGAAGCTTTCTTT. Encoded protein: CAIRNREGSEAFF.

This clone was counted a single time. The gene calls are TRBV15 and TRBJ2-7; a possible D gene is TRBD2 (6 bases). Deletions cut 0 bases from V and 4 bases from J, with 10 bases between. This CDR3 has 14 amino acids. Germline CDR1 is LNHNV and CDR2 is YYDKDF (reference sequence). The CDR3 is CATSRDRGYYEQYF. The CDR3 nucleotides are TGTGCCACCAGCAGAGATCGGGGGTATTACGAGCAGTACTTC.

The chain couples TRBV10-3 to TRBJ2-7; possibly TRBD1 for D (6 bases). The CDR3 has 18 amino acids. CDR1 and CDR2 from the germline V gene are ENHRY and SYGVKD. Between the trimmed V and J ends, which lost 0 bases and 3 bases, there was a span of 21 bases. CDR3 loop: CAISESGTNHDRLYEQYF. The CDR3 DNA is TGTGCCATCAGTGAGTCAGGGACAAATCACGACCGGCTCTACGAGCAGTACTTC.

CDR3 amino acids: CASSQRGQRDSPLHF. DNA of the CDR3: TGTGCCAGCAGTCAACGGGGACAACGAGATTCACCCCTCCACTTT. The V and J genes are TRBV27 and TRBJ1-6; D perhaps matches TRBD1 (6 bases). The germline V gene has CDR1 MNHEY and CDR2 SMNVEV (reference sequence). CDR3 size: 15 residues. Trimming shortened V by 5 bases and J by 8 bases, and 16 bases separated the two germline ends.

V usage is TRBV20-1 and J usage is TRBJ1-5, with a weak D call TRBD1 (6 bases). With 3 bases removed from V and 2 bases from J, the gap between germline ends came to 11 bases. CDR3 length equals 14 residues. The germline CDR1 and CDR2 sequences are DFQATT and SNEGSKA (reference sequence). The DNA of the CDR3 is TGCAGTGCTAGTAGGCCAGGGGGCAATCAGCCCCAGCATTTT. It is translated as CSASRPGGNQPQHF.

The rearrangement uses TRBV19 and TRBJ2-7; 8 positions agree with TRBD1. From germline, CDR1 is LNHDA and CDR2 SQIVND (reference sequence). This CDR3 comprises 14 residues. V was clipped by 9 bases and J by 6 bases; unmatched bases: 13. Here the CDR3 reads CASTRVTGGGEQYF. The CDR3 DNA reads as TGTGCCAGCACGAGAGTAACAGGGGGAGGCGAGCAGTACTTC.

This clone was detected once. This chain connects TRBV6-5 to TRBJ1-1; 7 bases are a match to TRBD1. CDR1 is MNHEY, CDR2 SVGAGI, per germline. Trimming took 10 bases from V and 3 from J; bases not matched to a gene: 11. This CDR3 is 14 amino acids long. The CDR3 coding sequence is TGTGCCATCTCTAGAGGGGGCGCTTACACTGAAGCTTTCTTT. Translating gives CAISRGGAYTEAFF.

DNA for the CDR3: TGTGCCAGCAGCCAAGAATGGCGGGGGCGATACGAGCAGTACTTC. Translating gives CASSQEWRGRYEQYF. The rearrangement links TRBV4-2 to TRBJ2-7, with a tentative D call TRBD2 (7 bases). With 0 bases removed from V and 4 bases from J, the gap between germline ends came to 13 bases. Per the germline V gene, CDR1 is LGHNA and CDR2 is YNFKEQ. CDR3 length: 15 residues.

This sequence joins TRBV20-1 and TRBJ1-1; 9 nucleotides match TRBD1. The V segment lost 3 bases and the J segment 12 bases; nucleotides outside the gene matches: 5. The germline V gene has CDR1 DFQATT and CDR2 SNEGSKA (reference sequence). This CDR3 region has 11 residues. As DNA, the CDR3 is TGCAGTGCTAGGGACAGGGGATTAACTTTCTTT. Translation gives CSARDRGLTFF.

CDR3 sequence reads: CASSPDRTNYGYTF. CDR3 bases: TGTGCCAGCAGCCCCGACAGGACTAACTATGGCTACACCTTC. The rearrangement links TRBV13 to TRBJ1-2; a weak D match, TRBD1 (6 bases). The germline V and J ends were trimmed by 5 bases and 0 bases, with 10 bases remaining between them. The CDR3 length is 14 residues. Germline assignment: CDR1 PRHDT and CDR2 FYEKMQ (reference sequence).

The rearrangement uses TRBV6-2 or TRBV6-3 and TRBJ2-7; 11 bases agree with TRBD1. Germline CDR1 and CDR2: MNHEY and SVGEGT. The CDR3 is 15 amino acids. V dropped 5 bases and J dropped 7; count of bases not matched to a gene: 10. CDR3 protein: CASSPGQGALSEQYF. The DNA for the CDR3 is TGTGCCAGCAGTCCCGGACAGGGGGCTTTGAGTGAGCAGTACTTC.

This clone was detected only a few times. This chain joins TRBV13 and TRBJ2-7, with TRBD1 as a possible D gene (5 bases). From germline, CDR1 is PRHDT and CDR2 FYEKMQ (reference sequence). Deletions cut 3 bases from V and 4 bases from J, with 13 bases between. This CDR3 region has 14 residues. In DNA, the CDR3 is TGTGCCAGCAGCTTCGGCGCTTCAGGGTACGAGCAGTACTTC. This sequence encodes CASSFGASGYEQYF.

The table lists this clone with a count of one. This chain joins TRBV7-9 and TRBJ1-1, with D uncertain. The V and J ends lost 1 base and 7 bases respectively, with 7 bases between them. Germline values: CDR1 SEHNR, CDR2 FQNEAQ (reference sequence). This CDR3 has 12 residues. In DNA, the CDR3 is TGTGCCAGCAGCTTAGATATCCTTGAAGCTTTCTTT. Protein: CASSLDILEAFF.

The CDR3 is CASSLDGGAGNTIYF. Written as DNA, the CDR3 is TGTGCCAGCAGCTTAGACGGTGGAGCTGGAAACACCATATATTTT. The genes are TRBV7-8 and TRBJ1-3; D is undetermined. Trimming shortened V by 1 base and J by 2 bases, and 9 bases separated the two germline ends. There are 15 residues in the CDR3. Germline values: CDR1 SGHVS, CDR2 FQNEAQ. The full variable domain, completed using reference TRBV7-8 and TRBJ1-3, is GAGVSQSPRYKVAKRGQDVALRCDPISGHVSLFWYQQALGQGPEFLTYFQNEAQLDKSGLPSDRFFAERPEGSVSTLKIQRTQQEDSAVYLCASSLDGGAGNTIYFGEGSWLTVV.

This clone was found a few times. The CDR3 DNA reads as TGCGCCAGCAGCCAAGGACACCTTGCAACTAATGAAAAACTGTTTTTT. This gives the protein CASSQGHLATNEKLFF. The chain carries TRBV4-3 and TRBJ1-4; D not certain. CDR3 size: 16 residues. Germline V gene sequence: CDR1 LGHNA, CDR2 YSLEER. The V end lost 1 base, the J end lost 0 bases, and 9 bases lay between the germline ends.

This chain joins TRBV19 and TRBJ1-5; D call uncertain. In germline, CDR1 is LNHDA, CDR2 SQIVND (reference sequence). The CDR3 loop spans 14 amino acids. V was trimmed by 8 bases and J by 2 bases, leaving 13 bases between them. In nucleotides, the CDR3 is TGTGCCAGTGTGGGCCTAATGGGCAATCAGCCCCAGCATTTT. Its protein is CASVGLMGNQPQHF. Variable domain in full (rest from reference TRBV19 and TRBJ1-5): DGGITQSPKYLFRKEGQNVTLSCEQNLNHDAMYWYRQDPGQGLRLIYYSQIVNDFQKGDIAEGYSVSREKKESFPLTVTSAQKNPTAFYLCASVGLMGNQPQHFGDGTRLSIL.

J is TRBJ1-2 and V is TRBV6-5; unclear D gene. This CDR3 contains 14 residues. V shed 6 bases and J shed 8 bases, with 19 bases lying between them. CDR1 and CDR2 (germline): MNHEY, SVGAGI. The CDR3 sequence: CASRAPGGLGGYTF. CDR3 in DNA: TGTGCCAGCAGGGCCCCAGGAGGGCTTGGAGGCTACACCTTC.

This clone was observed once. The chain carries TRBV20-1 and TRBJ1-1; D is unclear. With 5 bases removed from V and 4 bases from J, the gap between germline ends came to 14 bases. The CDR3 covers 13 residues. CDR1 and CDR2 from the germline V gene are DFQATT and SNEGSKA (reference sequence). Here the CDR3 reads CSAGDQRGTEAFF. The CDR3 DNA is TGCAGTGCTGGTGACCAAAGAGGCACTGAAGCTTTCTTT.

This clone was detected a few times. The chain has TRBV28 and TRBJ2-5; 8 bases fit TRBD1. CDR3 size: 15 residues. Germline trimming cut 10 bases from V and 6 bases from J; bases unmatched to any gene: 16. Germline CDR1 is MDHEN and CDR2 is SYDVKM. CDR3 region: CAINSPTGAWKTQYF. For the CDR3, the DNA is TGTGCCATCAATAGTCCGACAGGGGCGTGGAAGACCCAGTACTTC.